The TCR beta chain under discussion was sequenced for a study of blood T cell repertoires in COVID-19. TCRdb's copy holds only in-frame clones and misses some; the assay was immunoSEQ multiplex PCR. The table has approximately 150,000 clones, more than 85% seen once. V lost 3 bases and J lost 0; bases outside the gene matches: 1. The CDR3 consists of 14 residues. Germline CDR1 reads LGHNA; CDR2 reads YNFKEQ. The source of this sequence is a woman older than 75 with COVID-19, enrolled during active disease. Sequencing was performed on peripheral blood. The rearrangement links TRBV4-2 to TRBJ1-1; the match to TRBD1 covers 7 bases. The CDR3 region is CASSQGQMNTEAFF. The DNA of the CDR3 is TGTGCCAGCAGCCAGGGACAGATGAACACTGAAGCTTTCTTT.